Below are 12 T cell receptor beta chains sequenced from a single sample in a study of OX40 agonist ivuxolimab in advanced cancers. Here immunoSEQ multiplex PCR was the method, and the copy in TCRdb shows in-frame clones only, minus some. The sample holds around 70,000 clones, roughly four fifths seen once. The source material was CD4+ or CD8+ T cells sorted from blood, sampled in a trial of the OX40 agonist ivuxolimab. The receptors were sampled from an adult with an advanced solid tumor such as melanoma, head and neck, liver or kidney cancer.

The CDR3 here is CASSLLAGTDTQYF. The CDR3 region has the DNA TGTGCCAGCAGCCTCCTAGCGGGGACAGATACGCAGTATTTT. V gene TRBV7-6 combines with J gene TRBJ2-3; 9 positions match TRBD2. The germline V gene encodes CDR1 SGHVS and CDR2 FNYEAQ. Unmatched junction bases numbered 3, after V lost 5 bases and J lost 3 bases. The CDR3 is made up of 14 amino acids.

The rearrangement uses TRBV5-1 and TRBJ2-5; possibly TRBD1 for D (5 bases). Germline CDR1 and CDR2: SGHRS and YFSETQ. V was shortened by 1 base and J by 7 bases, with 11 bases between the two germline ends. This CDR3 comprises 13 residues. DNA for the CDR3: TGCGCCAGCAGCTTGAACTACCAGGGGACCCAGTACTTC. Its translation: CASSLNYQGTQYF.

The gene calls are TRBV11-2 and TRBJ1-2; unclear D gene. Trimming took off 5 bases at V and 2 bases at J, with 6 bases between the two ends. CDR1 and CDR2 from the germline V gene are SGHAT and FQNNGV. The CDR3 runs 12 residues. The CDR3 loop is CASSLDNYGYTF. For the CDR3, the DNA is TGTGCCAGCAGCCTGGACAACTATGGCTACACCTTC.

The V and J genes are TRBV19 and TRBJ1-4; D may be TRBD1 (6 bases). Trimming shortened V by 3 bases and J by 3 bases, and 14 bases separated the two germline ends. CDR1 LNHDA and CDR2 SQIVND come from the germline V gene (reference sequence). The CDR3 runs 16 residues. Written as DNA, the CDR3 is TGTGCCAGTAGTATTACAGGGTTGCGGGCTAATGAAAAACTGTTTTTT. It codes for CASSITGLRANEKLFF.

This chain uses TRBV19 with TRBJ1-5; D perhaps matches TRBD1 (5 bases). Germline V gives CDR1 LNHDA, CDR2 SQIVND (reference sequence). V lost 7 bases to trimming and J lost 2 bases, with 12 bases between them. The CDR3 covers 14 residues. The CDR3 coding sequence is TGTGCCAGTATGGGGCCGGCGGGCAATCAGCCCCAGCATTTT. This sequence encodes CASMGPAGNQPQHF.

This clone was recorded only once. The chain is built from TRBV5-1 and TRBJ1-1, with D maybe TRBD1 (5 bases). Deletions cut 0 bases from V and 2 bases from J, with 11 bases between. Looked up from germline, CDR1 is SGHRS and CDR2 is YFSETQ. The length of the CDR3 is 15 residues. CDR3 sequence (DNA): TGCGCCAGCAGCTTGGGAGGGGCGAAAAACACTGAAGCTTTCTTT. Amino acid sequence: CASSLGGAKNTEAFF.

The chain has TRBV10-3 and TRBJ2-7, with 9 bases matching TRBD2. Germline V lookup: CDR1 ENHRY, CDR2 SYGVKD. There are 14 residues in the CDR3. The V segment lost 6 bases and the J segment 4 bases; nucleotides outside the gene matches: 7. DNA for the CDR3: TGTGCCATCAGGGAGGGTAGCGGGGGATACGAGCAGTACTTC. As protein: CAIREGSGGYEQYF.

The gene calls are TRBV5-5 and TRBJ1-5, with unresolved D. The germline gives CDR1 SGHKS, CDR2 YYEKEE (reference sequence). Trimming took 3 bases from V and 3 from J, leaving 7 bases between them. The CDR3 consists of 13 residues. CDR3 region: CASSYKNNQPQHF. In nucleotides, the CDR3 is TGTGCCAGCAGCTACAAAAACAATCAGCCCCAGCATTTT. The whole variable domain, filled in from reference TRBV5-5 and TRBJ1-5, reads DAGVTQSPTHLIKTRGQQVTLRCSPISGHKSVSWYQQVLGQGPQFIFQYYEKEERGRGNFPDRFSARQFPNYSSELNVNALLLGDSALYLCASSYKNNQPQHFGDGTRLSIL.

The CDR3 DNA reads as TGTGCCAGTCAACCCCCCACGGCCGGGGAGCTGTTTTTT. Its translation: CASQPPTAGELFF. V is TRBV27 and J is TRBJ2-2; no firm D call. Germline values: CDR1 MNHEY, CDR2 SMNVEV (reference sequence). V was cut by 9 bases and J by 6 bases, with 14 bases left in between. CDR3 length: 13 amino acids.

The CDR3 nucleotides read TGTGCCTGCCGTGCAGGGGGCTTCACAGATACGCAGTATTTT. Protein product: CACRAGGFTDTQYF. This chain uses TRBV30 with TRBJ2-3; 8 positions match TRBD1. The germline V gene encodes CDR1 GTSNPN and CDR2 SVGIG (reference sequence). The V segment lost 6 bases and the J segment 2 bases; nucleotides outside the gene matches: 7. The CDR3 runs to 14 residues.

This CDR3 reads CASSGVAGLRYNEQFF. CDR3 DNA sequence: TGTGCCAGCAGTGGGGTTGCGGGACTAAGGTACAATGAGCAGTTCTTC. The V gene is TRBV27, the J gene TRBJ2-1; 7 bases agree with TRBD2. With V trimmed by 5 bases and J by 4 bases, 11 bases remained unmatched. The CDR3 is 16 residues long. Germline lookup yields CDR1 MNHEY and CDR2 SMNVEV (reference sequence).

The chain couples TRBV6-1 to TRBJ1-2, with D possibly being TRBD1 (5 bases). The V gene's germline CDR1 is MNHNS and CDR2 SASEGT. Trimming removed 5 bases at V and 4 bases at J, with 14 bases between. The CDR3 covers 14 residues. The CDR3 loop reads CASSSIGAVYGYTF. Written as DNA, the CDR3 is TGTGCCAGCAGTTCCATCGGGGCAGTCTATGGCTACACCTTC.